This T cell receptor (beta chain) was sequenced during a study of molecular identifiers for immune sequencing clone quantification. Making the bulk TCR libraries relied on previously described methods and listed TCR primers. In TCRdb, the PCR reads were re-called with MiXCR into one record per CDR3 protein. The sample holds nearly 650,000 distinct CDR3 sequences, over 25% seen once. This clonotype has more than one count but fewer than ten. V lost 3 bases and J lost 1, with 15 bases in between. CDR3 length: 16 amino acids. Germline V gene data show CDR1 as SSHAT and CDR2 as FNYEAQ (reference sequence).

This sequence was found in a human donor in good health. Some libraries in this study had Jurkat cell RNA spiked in. The gene calls are TRBV7-7 and TRBJ2-5; TRBD1 might be the D (7 bases). Sequencing was performed on naive CD8+ T cells from blood, with Jurkat cell RNA spiked in. As for subset: FACS-sorted CD8+CD4-CCR7+CD45RA+ naive T cells. CDR3 sequence: CASSLEGADLQETQYF. The CDR3 DNA reads as TGTGCCAGCAGCTTGGAGGGGGCCGACCTCCAAGAGACCCAGTACTTC.